The T cell receptor beta chain under discussion was sequenced for a study of T cells in localized non-small cell lung cancer (dated by TCRdb to the early 2020s). Study-wide context: T cell repertoires of hundreds of early-stage NSCLC patients were analyzed, with tumors being compared against uninvolved tumor-adjacent lungs. NSCLC patients had a mean age of around 66 years, and around 140 were male and around 99 female. The cohort comprised 236 treatment-naïve NSCLC patients with resected, localized lung tumors.

TCR beta CDR3 regions were sequenced from DNA using the immunoSEQ Assay. In the paper's pipeline: T cell density was computed as TCR beta template counts normalized to usable DNA estimated by amplifying housekeeping genes. The preseqR package was used to estimate richness by extrapolating to 400,000 templates for PBMC samples and to 120,000 templates for tissue samples. Clonality was taken to be one minus Pielou's evenness. Tissue-enriched TCRs were identified through differential abundance testing performed on productive amino-acid clonotypes, with a minimum total count of 5 and an alpha of 0.1. Repertoire overlap between compartments was quantified with the Jaccard Index and Morisita Overlap Index. TCR beta CDR3s were clustered by GLIPH together with public tetramer-defined viral CDR3s, and at least three viral sequences plus V-gene enrichment were required for viral motifs. Entries here come from immuneACCESS through TCRdb and include only in-frame sequences with V and J called. Some clones fail to appear in such tables; in the studies checked, an unresolved V gene covers under half of the shortfall, and the cause of the remainder is unknown. V, J and clone size reflect that table, while D and trimming were determined from the DNA. The table for this sample lists 25,000 to 30,000 clones; about 90% of them were counted only once. The ten most abundant clones make up around 3.9% of the sample.

There are 18 amino acids in the CDR3, from cysteine to phenylalanine inclusive. Only CDR3 DNA is held: 54 bases, read in frame from base 1. The CDR1 and CDR2 encoded by the germline V gene (reference sequence) are SEHNR and FQNEAQ. The V and J ends are trimmed by 1 base and 5 bases, leaving 21 bases between them. The study at large found these results: Higher blood T cell density associated with longer overall survival, while higher adjacent-lung clonality associated with shorter survival. A median of 57 of the top 100 tumor clones were detected in paired uninvolved adjacent lung, and some 29 of these tumor clones were also found among the top 100 clones of the paired uninvolved adjacent lung. Because multi-region sequencing of the tumors was not done, intratumor heterogeneity could not be ruled out. Uninvolved tumor-adjacent lung showed the highest T cell clonality, higher than tumor, which suggests more focused antigenic responses in the adjacent lung. Because the study design was exploratory, TCR variables were selected using unadjusted p-values without false-discovery rate correction.

Notes on this clone: It has no known antigen specificity. No base qualities exist here, and no much larger clone lies one base off it.

At diagnosis, peripheral blood, uninvolved tumor-adjacent lung and tumor were collected and were preserved as a mix of fresh-frozen and FFPE material. For TCR repertoire profiling, blood samples were analyzed as peripheral blood mononuclear cells. This TCR was recovered from a woman aged 35 to 70 with stage III lung adenocarcinoma. The chain employs TRBV7-9 and TRBJ2-1, with TRBD2 perhaps the D gene, on 6 matching bases. The sample here was peripheral blood mononuclear cells, taken before any cancer treatment. The DNA sequence follows: TGTGCCAGCAGCTTAGATGGGGGGAAGGCCACTCTACACAATGAGCAGTTCTTC. It specifies CASSLDGGKATLHNEQFF.